This T cell receptor (beta chain) was sequenced for a study of T cells in Graves' hyperthyroidism and ophthalmopathy. Study-level findings and limits: By a 13 V-J model, ophthalmopathy was set apart from stable hyperthyroidism.

Uncontrolled infection, other autoimmune disease, pregnancy or lactation excluded patients. This CDR3 contains 13 residues. Germline lookup yields CDR1 SEHNR and CDR2 FQNEAQ (reference sequence). V shed 6 bases and J shed 5 bases, with 13 bases lying between them. The sample holds a few counts of this clonotype. Its antigen is as yet unknown. RNA transcripts gave rise to amplified TCR beta CDR3 regions. In the first-round RT-PCR of the TCR CDR3, the HTBI primer set was used. TCRdb re-analysed the multiplex PCR reads in MiXCR, keeping a single row per CDR3 protein. Of around 540,000 distinct CDR3 sequences listed, about half were seen once; the top ten hold about 7.9%.

This sequence was found in a woman between 18 and 30 years old with Graves' hyperthyroidism. V and J are TRBV7-9 and TRBJ2-5; tentatively, D is TRBD1 (6 bases). Sequencing was performed on peripheral blood or thyroid tissue (not recorded which). The CDR3 here is CASSFPGEETQYF. The CDR3, as DNA: TGTGCCAGCAGTTTCCCAGGGGAGGAGACCCAGTACTTC.